This TCR beta chain was sequenced in a study of neurological immune-mediated disorders. This clonotype appeared many times. The antigen remains undetermined. With 10-nucleotide random UMIs, 5'RACE was used to make the cDNA. MiXCR was run by TCRdb on the 5' RACE reads, yielding one entry per CDR3 protein. The sample contains 70,000 to 95,000 distinct CDR3 sequences, approximately 13% of which appear only once. The study's findings and limits: HTLV-1-associated myelopathy ranked highest for TCR clonal expansion and multiple sclerosis lowest, beneath healthy controls. Because no CDR3 amino acid sequences were shared across subjects by expanded clones, private repertoires were suggested in all groups.

Regarding time point: longitudinal time-point 2. J lost 7 bases, V lost 4 bases, and 9 bases had no gene match. CDR1 is SQVTM, CDR2 ANQGSEA, per germline. The CDR3 covers 13 residues. V gene TRBV29-1 combines with J gene TRBJ1-1; 7 bases line up with TRBD1. This clonotype was sampled from a female donor with HTLV-1-associated myelopathy (HAM/TSP). What was sequenced was PBMCs. The CDR3 nucleotides read TGCAGCGTTGGCCCCCAGGGGGGGGGTGAAGCTTTCTTT. Its translation is CSVGPQGGGEAFF.